In its sample, the clone carrying this TCR beta chain is medium-sized. Its specificity is unknown. Peripheral blood genomic DNA, not sorted cells or RNA, was the template. The data derive from a study of T cell repertoires in aging, cancer and after chemotherapy. About the research overall: Donor ages fell into six groups from 30 or younger up to 70 or older.

Germline V gene data show CDR1 as LNHDA and CDR2 as SQIVND (reference sequence). This CDR3 has 15 residues. Trimming took off 5 bases at V and 5 bases at J, with 18 bases between the two ends. General study results and limits: In healthy donors, age-related TCR diversity loss mainly reflected lost richness.

A mixed TRB-A/B primer pool amplified rearranged TRB by multiplex touch-down PCR. MiXCR was run by TCRdb on the multiplex PCR reads, yielding one entry per CDR3 protein. The sample consists of about 2,700 distinct CDR3 sequences, around 28% of them appearing once. The sequenced sample consisted of blood. This sequence joins TRBV19 and TRBJ2-5, with TRBD2 as a possible D gene (6 bases). This TCR came from a human donor with a solid tumor. CDR3 in DNA: TGTGCCAGTAGTGCGGATAGCGGAATGGTTGAGACCCAGTACTTC. This encodes CASSADSGMVETQYF.